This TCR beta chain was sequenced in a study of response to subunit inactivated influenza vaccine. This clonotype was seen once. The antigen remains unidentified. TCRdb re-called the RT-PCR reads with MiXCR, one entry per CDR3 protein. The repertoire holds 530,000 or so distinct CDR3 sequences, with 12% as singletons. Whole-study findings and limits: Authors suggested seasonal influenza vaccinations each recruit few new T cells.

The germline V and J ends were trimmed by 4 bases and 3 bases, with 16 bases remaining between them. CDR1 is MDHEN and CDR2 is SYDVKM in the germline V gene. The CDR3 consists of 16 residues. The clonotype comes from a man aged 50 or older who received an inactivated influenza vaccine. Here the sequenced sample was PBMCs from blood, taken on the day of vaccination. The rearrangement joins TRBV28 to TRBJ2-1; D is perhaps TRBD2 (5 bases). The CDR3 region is CASSSPEERFYNEQFF. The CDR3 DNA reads TGTGCCAGCAGTTCCCCCGAGGAGCGGTTCTACAATGAGCAGTTCTTC.